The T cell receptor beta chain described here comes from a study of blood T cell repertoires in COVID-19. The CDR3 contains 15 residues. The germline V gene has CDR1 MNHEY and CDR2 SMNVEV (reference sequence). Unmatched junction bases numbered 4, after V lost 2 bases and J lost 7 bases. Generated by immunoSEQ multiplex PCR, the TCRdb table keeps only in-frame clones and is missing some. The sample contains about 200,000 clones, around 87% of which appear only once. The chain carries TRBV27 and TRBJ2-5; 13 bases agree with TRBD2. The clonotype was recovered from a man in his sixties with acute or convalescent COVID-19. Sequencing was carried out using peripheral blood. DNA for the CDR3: TGTGCCAGCAGTTTAGTGGGGACTAGCGGGGCGACCCAGTACTTC. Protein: CASSLVGTSGATQYF.